This passage covers 14 T cell receptor beta chains from one sample sequenced in a study of T cell responses to AZD1222 COVID-19 vaccine. Clones were read by immunoSEQ multiplex PCR, and TCRdb kept only the in-frame ones, dropping some. The table includes about 120,000 clones, around nine tenths detected once. The specimen was peripheral blood, collected on day 0 of AZD1222 vaccination. The receptors stem from an adult in good health.

The chain uses TRBV29-1 and TRBJ2-3; no definite D call. Germline values: CDR1 SQVTM, CDR2 ANQGSEA. The V end was cut by 8 bases, the J end by 0 bases, with 12 bases between. The CDR3 sequence is 13 residues long. The CDR3 bases are TGCAGCTCACGGGCAACTAGCACAGATACGCAGTATTTT. Protein sequence: CSSRATSTDTQYF.

The chain joins TRBV5-1 to TRBJ1-1; D not resolved. The germline V gene has CDR1 SGHRS and CDR2 YFSETQ. V was shortened by 0 bases and J by 5 bases, with 5 bases between the two germline ends. CDR3 length: 12 residues. CDR3 region: CASSLVGTEAFF. The CDR3 region has the DNA TGCGCCAGCAGCTTGGTAGGGACTGAAGCTTTCTTT.

The chain employs TRBV27 and TRBJ2-5; TRBD2 aligns across 14 bases. This CDR3 comprises 15 residues. The V segment lost 5 bases and the J segment 5 bases; nucleotides outside the gene matches: 4. Germline-derived CDR1 and CDR2 are MNHEY and SMNVEV (reference sequence). The DNA for the CDR3 is TGTGCCAGCAGTGCGAGGACTAGCGGGAGGGAGACCCAGTACTTC. It codes for CASSARTSGRETQYF.

The gene calls are TRBV19 and TRBJ1-2; D ambiguous. V was trimmed by 4 bases and J by 4 bases, leaving 16 bases between them. This CDR3 has 15 residues. Germline V gene sequence: CDR1 LNHDA, CDR2 SQIVND (reference sequence). In nucleotides, the CDR3 is TGTGCCAGTAGTACCGGGCGGGAGAACCCCTATGGCTACACCTTC. Translation: CASSTGRENPYGYTF.

The chain has TRBV5-8 and TRBJ1-5; D might be TRBD1 (5 bases). CDR3 size: 16 residues. With 3 bases removed from V and 9 bases from J, the gap between germline ends came to 22 bases. Germline CDR1 SGHTS, CDR2 YDEGEE. The CDR3 protein is CASSSLGTQGGGPQHF. The CDR3 DNA follows: TGTGCCAGCAGCTCCCTAGGGACCCAAGGTGGTGGGCCCCAGCATTTT.

This clone appeared a single time. The V and J genes are TRBV6-5 and TRBJ1-2; unclear D gene. Trimming shortened V by 3 bases and J by 4 bases, and 15 bases separated the two germline ends. The CDR3 loop spans 15 amino acids. The germline gives CDR1 MNHEY, CDR2 SVGAGI. The chain's CDR3 is CASSYRRDGTYGYTF. CDR3 bases: TGTGCCAGCAGTTATCGGCGAGACGGTACCTATGGCTACACCTTC.

This chain links TRBV29-1 with TRBJ2-1, with 7 bases identical to TRBD2. This CDR3 has 17 residues. V gave up 5 bases and J gave up 1 base; unmatched junction bases: 14. Germline V gene data show CDR1 as SQVTM and CDR2 as ANQGSEA. In DNA, the CDR3 is TGCAGCGTTAAATCTAGCGGAGACCCACGGTCCTACAATGAGCAGTTCTTC. Its translation: CSVKSSGDPRSYNEQFF.

The genes are TRBV5-6 and TRBJ2-1, with D perhaps TRBD1 or TRBD2 (5 bases each). Germline loops: CDR1 SGHDT, CDR2 YYEEEE. The CDR3 sequence is 15 residues long. V lost 3 bases to trimming and J lost 4 bases, with 14 bases between them. The CDR3: CASSSRGREYNEQFF. The CDR3 DNA sequence: TGTGCCAGCAGCTCCCGGGGCAGGGAATACAATGAGCAGTTCTTC.

The chain joins TRBV19 to TRBJ2-4; D gene ambiguous. Germline V gives CDR1 LNHDA, CDR2 SQIVND (reference sequence). V lost 5 bases and J 0 bases, leaving 14 bases between the germline ends. The CDR3 runs 16 residues. The CDR3, as DNA: TGTGCCAGTAGTCCCCGCTCAGATTTAGCCAAAAACATTCAGTACTTC. Translation: CASSPRSDLAKNIQYF. Looking up the rest from reference TRBV19 and TRBJ2-4 gives the full variable domain: DGGITQSPKYLFRKEGQNVTLSCEQNLNHDAMYWYRQDPGQGLRLIYYSQIVNDFQKGDIAEGYSVSREKKESFPLTVTSAQKNPTAFYLCASSPRSDLAKNIQYFGAGTRLSVL.

This chain uses TRBV27 with TRBJ1-4; D uncertain. Per the germline V gene, CDR1 is MNHEY and CDR2 is SMNVEV (reference sequence). The CDR3 is 9 amino acids. CDR3 nucleotide sequence: TGTGGCTTCGGTGAAAAACTGTTTTTT. This codes for CGFGEKLFF.

The chain combines TRBV5-1 with TRBJ1-5, with 8 bases that match TRBD1. Germline loops: CDR1 SGHRS, CDR2 YFSETQ. The CDR3 is 15 amino acids. Unmatched junction bases numbered 6, after V lost 7 bases and J lost 0 bases. The CDR3 sequence is CASRETGDSNQPQHF. In nucleotides, the CDR3 is TGCGCCAGCCGCGAGACAGGGGATAGCAATCAGCCCCAGCATTTT.

The chain employs TRBV29-1 and TRBJ1-1; possibly TRBD1 for D (6 bases). Germline values: CDR1 SQVTM, CDR2 ANQGSEA. V lost 4 bases and J lost 5, with 11 bases in between. The CDR3 sequence is 12 residues long. The CDR3 region has the DNA TGCAGCGTTGTACAGGGCTATACTGAAGCTTTCTTT. It specifies CSVVQGYTEAFF.

The chain employs TRBV3-1 (or the pseudogene TRBV3-2) and TRBJ2-5; D is unclear. V lost 3 bases, J lost 0 bases, and 11 bases lay in between. The germline CDR1 and CDR2 sequences are LGHDT and YNNKEL (reference sequence). The CDR3 is 15 residues long. The CDR3, as DNA: TGTGCCAGCAGCCAGATAGCCTCGTACCAAGAGACCCAGTACTTC. This sequence encodes CASSQIASYQETQYF.

A note on this clone: The junction departs from germline at one end; a sequencing error may be responsible. The chain has TRBV7-2 and TRBJ2-7, with 9 bases aligning to TRBD2. Per germline, CDR1 SGHTA and CDR2 FQGNSA. The CDR3 is made up of 14 amino acids. The CDR3 here is CASSLAGKEYEQYF. CDR3 in DNA: TGTGCCAGCAGCCTAGCGGGAAAGGAATACGAGCAGTACTTC.